This entry describes one T cell receptor (beta chain). Its antigen is not known. These data originate in a study of T cells expressing NK-cell markers. The wider study: Of eight sequenced donors, seven were HCMV-seropositive and one HCMV-seronegative. Points from the study as a whole: Similarly, these clonotypes led the CD3+CD56-NKG2C+ fraction as well in several donors.

CDR3 size: 14 residues. Germline V gene sequence: CDR1 SQVTM, CDR2 ANQGSEA. From the 5' RACE reads, TCRdb lists one entry per CDR3 protein and no DNA. Its listing shows over 350,000 distinct CDR3 sequences. The chain carries TRBV29-1 and TRBJ1-5. The sequence was obtained from a woman aged 50 to 65 in good health. Source material: blood T cells: a sorted CD56 or NKG2C T cell subset, CD4+ or CD8+ T cells, or bulk PBMC T cells (not recorded which). CDR3 sequence: CSASEEYSNQPQHF.